This passage covers 23 T cell receptor beta chains from one sample sequenced in a study of T cells in women clearing cervical HPV infection. Profiling relied on immunoSEQ multiplex PCR, and the TCRdb table lists in-frame clones only, not all of them. This table lists more than 10,000 clones. Sequencing input: blood buffy coat. The receptor set was obtained from a woman between 18 and 69 years old with a cervical HPV16 infection that either progressed to CIN3+ or cleared (not recorded which).

As regards this clone: The CDR3 goes on 3 residues after the read ends, and that part is filled in from the germline J gene. V is TRBV7-2 and J is TRBJ2-1; 12 bases fit TRBD2. Germline V gene data show CDR1 as SGHTA and CDR2 as FQGNSA. The V and J ends lost 6 bases and 6 bases, in that order; junction bases with no gene match: 6. The CDR3 runs 15 residues. The CDR3 loop reads CASRKSSGGANEQFF. Incomplete CDR3 DNA: TGTGCCAGCAGGAAATCTAGCGGGGGGGCCAATGAG.

On this clone itself: The sequence runs out 3 residues before the end of the CDR3; the remainder is reconstructed from the germline J gene. The chain carries TRBV30 and TRBJ1-4; D gene ambiguous. The CDR3 has 13 residues. Per the germline V gene, CDR1 is GTSNPN and CDR2 is SVGIG (reference sequence). V lost 5 bases, J lost 7 bases, and 14 bases lay in between. Partial CDR3 DNA: TGTGCCTGGGGTAGGAACGCAGGTGAAAAA. It yields the protein CAWGRNAGEK. The entire CDR3 sequence reads CAWGRNAGEKLFF.

To note about this clone: Sequencing ends 3 residues short of the CDR3 end; the germline J gene provides the rest. V and J are TRBV7-9 and TRBJ2-7; D is undetermined. Between the trimmed V and J ends, which lost 4 bases and 2 bases, there was a span of 6 bases. Germline V gene lookup returns CDR1 SEHNR and CDR2 FQNEAQ (reference sequence). This CDR3 spans 12 amino acids. The CDR3 DNA, read in part, is TGTGCCAGCAGCTCGCGCCCCTACGAG. Protein sequence: CASSSRPYE. The full CDR3 protein is CASSSRPYEQYF.

In regard to this clone: The read ends 3 residues shy of where the CDR3 ends; the end is completed using the germline J gene. This chain uses TRBV5-1 with TRBJ2-1; TRBD1 aligns across 9 bases. Germline CDR1 is SGHRS and CDR2 is YFSETQ. This CDR3 spans 17 amino acids. After removal of 3 bases from V and 0 bases from J, the junction contained 7 bases not matched to a gene. The CDR3 sequence is CASSSVTGGSSYNEQFF. The sequenced CDR3 bases are TGCGCCAGCAGCTCAGTAACAGGGGGCAGCTCCTACAATGAG.

Comments on this clone: Read sequence stops 3 residues before the CDR3 end, and the germline J gene provides the missing end. The chain combines TRBV7-6 with TRBJ2-3; D is perhaps TRBD1 (5 bases). Germline values: CDR1 SGHVS, CDR2 FNYEAQ. There are 13 residues in the CDR3. This CDR3 reads CASSLGGQETQYF. The CDR3 DNA, read in part, is TGTGCCAGCAGCTTAGGGGGCCAAGAGACG.

To note about this clone: Read sequence stops 3 residues before the CDR3 end, and the germline J gene provides the missing end. V is TRBV6-2 or TRBV6-3 and J is TRBJ2-7; the match to TRBD1 covers 8 bases. The CDR3 spans 13 residues. The V segment lost 4 bases and the J segment 5 bases; nucleotides outside the gene matches: 4. Germline loops: CDR1 MNHEY, CDR2 SVGEGT. CDR3 DNA (partial): TGTGCCAGCAGTTCCCTGACAGGGGACGAG. It specifies CASSSLTGDE. The CDR3 in full is CASSSLTGDEQYF.

CDR3 bases read: TGTGCCAGCAGTGAACCGCGACGGACTTACGAG. Translating it yields CASSEPRRTYE. In full, the CDR3 reads CASSEPRRTYEQYF. This rearrangement joins TRBV6-1 to TRBJ2-7; perhaps TRBD2 as D (5 bases). With the read ending 3 residues before the CDR3 end, the germline J gene is used to fill in that end. V lost 2 bases and J lost 4, with 12 bases in between. CDR1 is MNHNS and CDR2 is SASEGT in the germline V gene. There are 14 residues in the CDR3.

Notes on this clone: The read finishes 3 residues shy of the CDR3 end, and the germline J gene is used to complete it. The gene calls are TRBV19 and TRBJ2-2, with TRBD2 as a possible D gene (6 bases). The CDR3 runs 18 residues. Germline assignment: CDR1 LNHDA and CDR2 SQIVND (reference sequence). The CDR3 protein is CASSTGLDRLSYNSPLFF. The sequenced part of the CDR3 DNA is TGTGCCAGTAGTACGGGACTGGACCGTCTCTCCTATAATTCACCG.

Worth noting for this clone: The read terminates 3 residues before the CDR3 end, so the remaining end is supplied by the germline J gene. This chain joins TRBV6-4 and TRBJ1-2; D call uncertain. Trimming removed 3 bases from V and 4 bases from J, with 15 bases in between. Germline V CDR1 and CDR2: MRHNA, SNTAGT. The CDR3 contains 15 residues. The CDR3 is CASSENAGVGYGYTF. The CDR3 DNA, read in part, is TGTGCCAGCAGTGAAAACGCGGGTGTCGGCTATGGC.

As for this clone: The read ends 3 residues before the CDR3 terminus; that terminus is restored from the germline J gene. The rearrangement joins TRBV27 to TRBJ1-1; no definite D call. Germline CDR1 and CDR2: MNHEY and SMNVEV (reference sequence). Between the trimmed V and J ends, which lost 7 bases and 1 base, there was a span of 10 bases. CDR3 length: 13 residues. CDR3 in amino acids: CASNSAGNTEAFF. Partial CDR3 DNA: TGTGCCAGCAACTCCGCCGGGAACACTGAA.

With respect to this clone: The read terminates 3 residues ahead of where the CDR3 ends, so the germline J gene completes it. This sequence joins TRBV7-9 and TRBJ2-2, with unresolved D. Trimming cost V 6 bases and J 0 bases, with 8 bases left between them. The CDR3 has 14 amino acids. Germline CDR1 and CDR2: SEHNR and FQNEAQ (reference sequence). The sequenced CDR3 bases are TGTGCCAGCAGAGACTGGACGAACACCGGGGAG. Its translation is CASRDWTNTGE. The whole CDR3 is CASRDWTNTGELFF. The full variable domain, rest sourced from reference TRBV7-9 and TRBJ2-2, is DTGVSQNPRHKITKRGQNVTFRCDPISEHNRLYWYRQTLGQGPEFLTYFQNEAQLEKSRLLSDRFSAERPKGSFSTLEIQRTEQGDSAMYLCASRDWTNTGELFFGEGSRLTVL.

Concerning this clone: The read ends 3 residues early relative to the CDR3; the germline J gene fills the gap. J is TRBJ2-4 and V is TRBV7-2; perhaps TRBD1 as D (5 bases). This CDR3 spans 14 amino acids. Germline V gene lookup returns CDR1 SGHTA and CDR2 FQGNSA. CDR3 bases read: TGTGCCAGCAGCTTAGAAAGGGTAGGGGTCGGT. Translated: CASSLERVGVG. The full-length CDR3 reads as CASSLERVGVGQYF.

CDR3 DNA (partial): TGTGCCAGCAGCTTAACCCTAGGGACTCAAAAA. Translated, it gives CASSLTLGTQK. The CDR3 in its entirety is CASSLTLGTQKLFF. The chain is built from TRBV7-2 and TRBJ1-4, with D possibly matching TRBD1 (5 bases). The DNA ends 3 residues before the CDR3 does, and the rest of the CDR3 is filled in from the germline J gene. The V and J ends lost 2 bases and 9 bases respectively, with 13 bases between them. CDR1 SGHTA and CDR2 FQGNSA come from the germline V gene. This CDR3 contains 14 residues.

Concerning this clone: The read gets to within 3 residues of the CDR3 end, and the germline J gene fills in the rest. This sequence joins TRBV6-4 and TRBJ2-1; D perhaps matches TRBD1 (6 bases). The V and J ends lost 3 bases and 9 bases respectively, with 12 bases between them. Germline values: CDR1 MRHNA, CDR2 SNTAGT. The CDR3 loop spans 13 amino acids. Incomplete CDR3 DNA: TGTGCCAGCAGTGAAAGACAGGCGGCTGAG. This gives the protein CASSERQAAE. The CDR3 reads in full as CASSERQAAEQFF.

Comment on this clone: The read gets to within 3 residues of the CDR3 end, and the germline J gene fills in the rest. The J gene is TRBJ2-5, the V gene TRBV5-1, with TRBD2 identical over 7 bases. Germline CDR1 and CDR2: SGHRS and YFSETQ. Trimming cost V 0 bases and J 4 bases; bases outside gene matches: 6. The CDR3 length is 15 residues. The sequenced CDR3 bases are TGCGCCAGCAGCTTGGGGGAGGGGAGAGGAGAGACC. Residues: CASSLGEGRGET. The CDR3 as a whole reads CASSLGEGRGETQYF. Complete variable domain (other parts from reference TRBV5-1 and TRBJ2-5): KAGVTQTPRYLIKTRGQQVTLSCSPISGHRSVSWYQQTPGQGLQFLFEYFSETQRNKGNFPGRFSGRQFSNSRSEMNVSTLELGDSALYLCASSLGEGRGETQYFGPGTRLLVL.

Details on this clone: The read stops 3 residues short of the end of the CDR3; the missing end is completed from the germline J gene. This chain connects TRBV2 to TRBJ2-3, with 10 bases lining up with TRBD2. The CDR3 spans 15 residues. CDR1 SNHLY and CDR2 FYNNEI come from the germline V gene. V trimming: 10 bases; J trimming: 4 bases; junction bases outside the gene matches: 11. The part of the CDR3 DNA that was read is TGTGCCACCCTATCGAGCGGGGGGGCTTCAGATACG. It is translated as CATLSSGGASDT. The whole CDR3 sequence reads CATLSSGGASDTQYF.

As to this clone: The read terminates 3 residues before the CDR3 end, so the remaining end is supplied by the germline J gene. The sample carries other DNA sequences with the same CDR3. The chain couples TRBV20-1 to TRBJ1-1, with TRBD1 matching over 8 bases. The CDR3 totals 12 residues. Germline trimming cut 3 bases from V and 3 bases from J; bases unmatched to any gene: 0. Germline V gives CDR1 DFQATT, CDR2 SNEGSKA (reference sequence). This CDR3 is CSARTGDTEAFF. Partial CDR3 DNA: TGCAGTGCTAGGACAGGGGACACTGAA.

In the case of this clone: The read ends 3 residues shy of where the CDR3 ends; the end is completed using the germline J gene. The J gene is TRBJ1-1, the V gene TRBV19; D is possibly TRBD1 (6 bases). The germline CDR1 and CDR2 sequences are LNHDA and SQIVND (reference sequence). The V end was cut by 3 bases, the J end by 4 bases, with 12 bases between. The CDR3 is 14 amino acids. This CDR3 reads CASSMVGATTEAFF. The sequenced CDR3 bases are TGTGCCAGTAGTATGGTGGGGGCGACCACTGAA.

CDR3 DNA (partial): TGTGCCAGCAGGCCTCCCGGGGGTGCCGGGGAG. Translation: CASRPPGGAGE. The whole CDR3 sequence is CASRPPGGAGELFF. The chain carries TRBV6-2 or TRBV6-3 and TRBJ2-2; D possibly corresponds to TRBD2 (6 bases). The read finishes 3 residues shy of the CDR3 end, and the germline J gene is used to complete it. The germline CDR1 and CDR2 sequences are MNHEY and SVGEGT. The CDR3 runs 14 residues. V lost 6 bases, J lost 6 bases, and 14 bases lay in between.

As concerns this clone: The read gets to within 3 residues of the CDR3 end, and the germline J gene fills in the rest. The chain links TRBV2 to TRBJ2-2, with D tentatively TRBD1 (5 bases). Germline values: CDR1 SNHLY, CDR2 FYNNEI. This CDR3 has 14 residues. The covered CDR3 bases are TGTGCCAGCAATAGTTACGGCGCGCGGACACCG. Translated, it gives CASNSYGARTP. The whole CDR3 is CASNSYGARTPLFF.

As regards this clone: Read coverage stops 3 residues before the CDR3 terminus; the germline J gene supplies the remainder. The genes are TRBV2 and TRBJ1-2; D gene unclear. CDR1 is SNHLY, CDR2 FYNNEI, per germline. V lost 10 bases and J lost 0, with 18 bases in between. The CDR3 sequence is 15 residues long. The sequenced CDR3 bases are TGTGCCACCTCATTCGGGGTGGGAGCTAACTATGGC. Protein sequence: CATSFGVGANYG. The complete CDR3 reads CATSFGVGANYGYTF.

For this clone: The CDR3 goes on 3 residues after the read ends, and that part is filled in from the germline J gene. This chain links TRBV11-2 with TRBJ1-6; D not resolved. Germline CDR1 SGHAT, CDR2 FQNNGV. The CDR3 is 15 residues long. Trimming took 2 bases from V and 6 from J, leaving 11 bases between them. Incomplete CDR3 DNA: TGTGCCAGCAGCTTACGTGGCTTGGCTAATTCACCC. It is translated as CASSLRGLANSP. In full, the CDR3 reads CASSLRGLANSPLHF. Looking up the rest from reference TRBV11-2 and TRBJ1-6 gives the full variable domain: EAGVAQSPRYKIIEKRQSVAFWCNPISGHATLYWYQQILGQGPKLLIQFQNNGVVDDSQLPKDRFSAERLKGVDSTLKIQPAKLEDSAVYLCASSLRGLANSPLHFGNGTRLTVT.

Remarks on this clone: The read gets to within 3 residues of the CDR3 end, and the germline J gene fills in the rest. The V and J genes are TRBV2 and TRBJ2-1; a weak D match, TRBD1 (5 bases). V was cut by 7 bases and J by 8 bases, with 15 bases left in between. The CDR3 has 13 residues. The germline gives CDR1 SNHLY, CDR2 FYNNEI. CDR3: CASKAGRWDEQFF. The DNA read from the CDR3 is TGTGCCAGCAAGGCAGGGCGGTGGGATGAG.